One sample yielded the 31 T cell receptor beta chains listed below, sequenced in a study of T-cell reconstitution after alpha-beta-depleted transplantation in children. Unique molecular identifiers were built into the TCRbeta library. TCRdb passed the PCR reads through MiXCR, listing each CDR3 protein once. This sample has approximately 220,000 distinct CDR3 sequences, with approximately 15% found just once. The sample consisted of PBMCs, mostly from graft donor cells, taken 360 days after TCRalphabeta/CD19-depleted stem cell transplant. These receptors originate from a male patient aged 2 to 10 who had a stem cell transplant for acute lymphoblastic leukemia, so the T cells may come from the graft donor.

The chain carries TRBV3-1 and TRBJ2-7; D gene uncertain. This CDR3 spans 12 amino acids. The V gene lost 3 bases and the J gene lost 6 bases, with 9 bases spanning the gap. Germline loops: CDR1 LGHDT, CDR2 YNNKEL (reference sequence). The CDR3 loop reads CASSQGISEQYF. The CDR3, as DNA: TGTGCCAGCAGCCAGGGGATCTCCGAGCAGTACTTC.

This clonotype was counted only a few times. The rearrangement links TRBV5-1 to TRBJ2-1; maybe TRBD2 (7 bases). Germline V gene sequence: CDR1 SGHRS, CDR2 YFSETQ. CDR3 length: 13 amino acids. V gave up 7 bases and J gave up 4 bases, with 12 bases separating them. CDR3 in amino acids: CASGGGAYNEQFF. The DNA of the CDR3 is TGCGCCAGCGGCGGGGGCGCATACAATGAGCAGTTCTTC.

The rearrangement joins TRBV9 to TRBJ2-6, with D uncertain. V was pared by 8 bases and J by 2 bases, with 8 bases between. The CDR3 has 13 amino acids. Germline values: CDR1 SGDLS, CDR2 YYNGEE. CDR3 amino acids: CASSTPGANVLTF. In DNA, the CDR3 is TGTGCCAGTTCTACCCCTGGGGCCAACGTCCTGACTTTC. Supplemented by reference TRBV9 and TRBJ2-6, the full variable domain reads DSGVTQTPKHLITATGQRVTLRCSPRSGDLSVYWYQQSLDQGLQFLIQYYNGEERAKGNILERFSAQQFPDLHSELNLSSLELGDSALYFCASSTPGANVLTFGAGSRLTVL.

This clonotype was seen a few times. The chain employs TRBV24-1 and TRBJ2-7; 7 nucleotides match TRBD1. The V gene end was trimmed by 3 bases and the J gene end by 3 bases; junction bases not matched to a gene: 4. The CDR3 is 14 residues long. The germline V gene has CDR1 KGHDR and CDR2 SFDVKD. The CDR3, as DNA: TGTGCCACCAGTGATACCAGACAGGGCTACGAGCAGTACTTC. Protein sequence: CATSDTRQGYEQYF.

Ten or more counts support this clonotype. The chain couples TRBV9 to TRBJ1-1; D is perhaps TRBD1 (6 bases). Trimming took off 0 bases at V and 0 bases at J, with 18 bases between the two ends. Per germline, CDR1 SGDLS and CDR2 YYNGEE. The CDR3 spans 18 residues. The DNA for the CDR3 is TGTGCCAGCAGCGTAGGCCCAACACCGGGGGCCATGAACACTGAAGCTTTCTTT. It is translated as CASSVGPTPGAMNTEAFF.

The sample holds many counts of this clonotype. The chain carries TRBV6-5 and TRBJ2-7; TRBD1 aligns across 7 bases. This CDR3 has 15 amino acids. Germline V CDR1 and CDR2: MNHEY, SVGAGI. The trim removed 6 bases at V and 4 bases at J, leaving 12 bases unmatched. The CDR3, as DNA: TGTGCCAGCAGCCTGACCCCGGGACAGATGTACGAGCAGTACTTC. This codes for CASSLTPGQMYEQYF.

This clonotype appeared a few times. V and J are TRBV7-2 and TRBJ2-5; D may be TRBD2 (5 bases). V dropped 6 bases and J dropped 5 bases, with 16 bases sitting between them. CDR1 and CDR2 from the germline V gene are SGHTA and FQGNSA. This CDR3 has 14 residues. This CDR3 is CASSQTGVRETQYF. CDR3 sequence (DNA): TGTGCCAGCAGTCAAACCGGGGTTCGGGAGACCCAGTACTTC.

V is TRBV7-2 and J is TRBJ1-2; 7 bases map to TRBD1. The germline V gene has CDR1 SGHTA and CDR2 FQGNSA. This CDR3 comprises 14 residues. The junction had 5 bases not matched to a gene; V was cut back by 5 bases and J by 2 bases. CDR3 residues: CASSLRQGNYGYTF. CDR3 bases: TGTGCCAGCAGCCTAAGACAGGGAAACTATGGCTACACCTTC.

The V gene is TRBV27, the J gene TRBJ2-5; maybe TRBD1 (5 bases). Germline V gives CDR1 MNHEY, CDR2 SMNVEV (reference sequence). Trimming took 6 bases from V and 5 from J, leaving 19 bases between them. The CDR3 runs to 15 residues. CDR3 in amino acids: CASRRTSLMGETQYF. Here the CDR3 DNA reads TGTGCCAGCAGACGGACATCACTAATGGGGGAGACCCAGTACTTC.

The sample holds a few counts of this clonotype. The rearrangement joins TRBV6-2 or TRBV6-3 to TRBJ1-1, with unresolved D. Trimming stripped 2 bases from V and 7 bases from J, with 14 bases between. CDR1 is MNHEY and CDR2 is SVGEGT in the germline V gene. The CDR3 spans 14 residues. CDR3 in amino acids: CASSYQRAKGEAFF. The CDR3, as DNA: TGTGCCAGCAGTTACCAGCGGGCTAAGGGTGAAGCTTTCTTT.

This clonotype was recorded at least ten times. CDR3 protein: CASRPRGLWTEAFF. The DNA for the CDR3 is TGTGCCAGTAGGCCCAGGGGGCTCTGGACTGAAGCTTTCTTT. J is TRBJ1-1 and V is TRBV19; 8 bases line up with TRBD1. The junction had 8 bases not matched to a gene; V was cut back by 6 bases and J by 5 bases. The CDR3 is 14 residues long. Germline CDR1 LNHDA, CDR2 SQIVND (reference sequence).

This chain's CDR3 is CSPQAITDTQYF. DNA for the CDR3: TGCAGTCCGCAGGCAATCACAGATACGCAGTATTTT. The rearrangement links TRBV20-1 to TRBJ2-3; D not certain. The germline gives CDR1 DFQATT, CDR2 SNEGSKA (reference sequence). V was shortened by 8 bases and J by 2 bases, with 11 bases between the two germline ends. The CDR3 length is 12 residues.

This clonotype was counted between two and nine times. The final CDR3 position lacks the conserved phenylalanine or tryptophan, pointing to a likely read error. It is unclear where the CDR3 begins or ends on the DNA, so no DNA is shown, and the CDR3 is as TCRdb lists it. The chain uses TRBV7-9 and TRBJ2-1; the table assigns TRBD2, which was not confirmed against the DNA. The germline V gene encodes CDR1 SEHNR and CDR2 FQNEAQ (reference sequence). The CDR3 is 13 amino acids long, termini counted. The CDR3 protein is CASSLDRGLAGEV.

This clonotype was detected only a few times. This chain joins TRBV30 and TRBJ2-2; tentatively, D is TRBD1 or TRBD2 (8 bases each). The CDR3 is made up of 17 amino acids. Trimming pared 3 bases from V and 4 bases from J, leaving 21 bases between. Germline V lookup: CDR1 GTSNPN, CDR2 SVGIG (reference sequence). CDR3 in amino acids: CAWRRAGGSGSTGELFF. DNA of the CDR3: TGTGCCTGGAGGAGAGCAGGGGGCAGCGGGAGCACCGGGGAGCTGTTTTTT.

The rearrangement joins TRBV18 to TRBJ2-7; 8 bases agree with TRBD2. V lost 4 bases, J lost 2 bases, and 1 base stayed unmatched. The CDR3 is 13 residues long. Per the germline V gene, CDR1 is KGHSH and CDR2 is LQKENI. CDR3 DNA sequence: TGTGCCAGCTCACGGACTAGCACCTACGAGCAGTACTTC. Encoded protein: CASSRTSTYEQYF.

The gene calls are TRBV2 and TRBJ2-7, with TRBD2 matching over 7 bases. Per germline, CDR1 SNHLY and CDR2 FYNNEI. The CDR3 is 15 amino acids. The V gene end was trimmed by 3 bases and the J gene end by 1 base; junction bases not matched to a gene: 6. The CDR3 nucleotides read TGTGCCAGCAGTGAGGGAGGGCTGGGGTCCTACGAGCAGTACTTC. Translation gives CASSEGGLGSYEQYF.

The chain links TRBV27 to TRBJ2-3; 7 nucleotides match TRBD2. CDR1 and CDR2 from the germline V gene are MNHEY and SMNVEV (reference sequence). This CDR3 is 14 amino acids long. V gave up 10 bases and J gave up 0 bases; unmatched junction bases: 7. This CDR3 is CATSLRGSTDTQYF. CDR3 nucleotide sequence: TGTGCCACGTCGCTGCGGGGGAGCACAGATACGCAGTATTTT.

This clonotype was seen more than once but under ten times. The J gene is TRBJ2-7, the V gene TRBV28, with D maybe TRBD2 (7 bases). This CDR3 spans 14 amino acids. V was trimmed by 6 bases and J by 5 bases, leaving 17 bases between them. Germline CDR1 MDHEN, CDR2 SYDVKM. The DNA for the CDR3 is TGTGCCAGCAGCCTTTTTGCGGGGGCCGACGAGCAGTACTTC. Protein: CASSLFAGADEQYF.

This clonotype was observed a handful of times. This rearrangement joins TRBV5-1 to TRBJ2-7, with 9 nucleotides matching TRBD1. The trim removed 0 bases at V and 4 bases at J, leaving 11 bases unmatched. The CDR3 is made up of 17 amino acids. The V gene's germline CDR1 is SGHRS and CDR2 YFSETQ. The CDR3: CASSLGTGDRFRYEQYF. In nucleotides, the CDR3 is TGCGCCAGCAGCTTGGGGACAGGGGATAGGTTTAGGTACGAGCAGTACTTC.

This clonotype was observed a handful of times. CDR3 DNA: TGCGCCAGCAGCCAAGAAGTGGCTTTGGCAGAAGAGCAGTTCTTC. Protein sequence: CASSQEVALAEEQFF. V usage is TRBV4-1 and J usage is TRBJ2-1, with D uncertain. V lost 0 bases and J 10 bases, leaving 16 bases between the germline ends. This CDR3 is 15 amino acids long. Germline V gene sequence: CDR1 MGHRA, CDR2 YSYEKL.

In nucleotides, the CDR3 is TGCGCCAGCAGCTTGGTGGGACTGCTATTCTCCTACAATGAGCAGTTCTTC. This encodes CASSLVGLLFSYNEQFF. The chain has TRBV5-1 and TRBJ2-1; D is possibly TRBD2 (6 bases). With 0 bases removed from V and 0 bases from J, the gap between germline ends came to 13 bases. CDR3 size: 17 residues. Looked up from germline, CDR1 is SGHRS and CDR2 is YFSETQ.

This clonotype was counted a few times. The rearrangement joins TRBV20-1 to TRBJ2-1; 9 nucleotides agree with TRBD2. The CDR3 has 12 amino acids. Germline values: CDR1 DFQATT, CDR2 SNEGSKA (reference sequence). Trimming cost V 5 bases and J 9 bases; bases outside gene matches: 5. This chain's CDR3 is CSARVAGVEQFF. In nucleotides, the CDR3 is TGCAGTGCTCGCGTAGCGGGGGTTGAGCAGTTCTTC.

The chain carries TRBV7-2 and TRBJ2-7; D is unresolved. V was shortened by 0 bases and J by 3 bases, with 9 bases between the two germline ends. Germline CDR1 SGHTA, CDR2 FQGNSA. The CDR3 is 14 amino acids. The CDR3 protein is CASSLAGRFYEQYF. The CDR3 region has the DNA TGTGCCAGCAGCTTAGCCGGACGCTTCTACGAGCAGTACTTC. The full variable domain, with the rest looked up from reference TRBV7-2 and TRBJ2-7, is GAGVSQSPSNKVTEKGKDVELRCDPISGHTALYWYRQSLGQGLEFLIYFQGNSAPDKSGLPSDRFSAERTGGSVSTLTIQRTQQEDSAVYLCASSLAGRFYEQYFGPGTRLTVT.

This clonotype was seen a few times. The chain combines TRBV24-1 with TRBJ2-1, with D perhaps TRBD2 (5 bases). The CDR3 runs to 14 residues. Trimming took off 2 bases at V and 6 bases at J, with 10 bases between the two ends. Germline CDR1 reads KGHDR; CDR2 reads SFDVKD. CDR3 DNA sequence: TGTGCCACCAGTGATTCCACTAGAATCAATGAGCAGTTCTTC. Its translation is CATSDSTRINEQFF.

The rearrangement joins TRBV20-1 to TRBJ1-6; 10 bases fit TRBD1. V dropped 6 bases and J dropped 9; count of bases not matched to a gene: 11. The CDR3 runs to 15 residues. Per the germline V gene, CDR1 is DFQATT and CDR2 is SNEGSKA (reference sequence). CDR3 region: CSATRDRGFFSPLHF. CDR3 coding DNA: TGCAGTGCAACGCGGGACAGGGGTTTTTTTTCACCCCTCCACTTT.

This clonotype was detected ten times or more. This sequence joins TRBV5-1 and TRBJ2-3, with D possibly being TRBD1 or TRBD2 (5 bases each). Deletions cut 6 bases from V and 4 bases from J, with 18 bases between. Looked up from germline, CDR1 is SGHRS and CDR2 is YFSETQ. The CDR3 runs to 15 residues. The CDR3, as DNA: TGCGCCAGCACAGCCACAGGAGGTGGGCCAGATACGCAGTATTTT. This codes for CASTATGGGPDTQYF.

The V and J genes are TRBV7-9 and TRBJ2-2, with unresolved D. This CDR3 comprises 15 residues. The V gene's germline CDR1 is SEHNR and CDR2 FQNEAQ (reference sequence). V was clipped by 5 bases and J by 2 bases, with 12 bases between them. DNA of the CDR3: TGTGCCAGCAGCCTCCTGACACGTAACACCGGGGAGCTGTTTTTT. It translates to CASSLLTRNTGELFF.

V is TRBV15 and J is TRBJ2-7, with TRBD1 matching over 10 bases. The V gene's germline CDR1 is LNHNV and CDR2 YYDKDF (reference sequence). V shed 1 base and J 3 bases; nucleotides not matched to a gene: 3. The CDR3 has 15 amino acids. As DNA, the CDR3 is TGTGCCACCAGCAGAGGAGACAGGGGGCACTACGAGCAGTACTTC. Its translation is CATSRGDRGHYEQYF.

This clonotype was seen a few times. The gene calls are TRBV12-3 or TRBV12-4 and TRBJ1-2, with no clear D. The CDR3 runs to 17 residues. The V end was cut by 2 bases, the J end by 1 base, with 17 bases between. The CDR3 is CASSLILAFGSNYGYTF. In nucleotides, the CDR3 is TGTGCCAGCAGTTTAATTCTGGCCTTTGGCAGTAACTATGGCTACACCTTC.

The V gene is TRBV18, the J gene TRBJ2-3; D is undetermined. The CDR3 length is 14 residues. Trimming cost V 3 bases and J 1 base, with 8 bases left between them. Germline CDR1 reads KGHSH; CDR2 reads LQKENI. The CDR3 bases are TGTGCCAGCTCACCCCGGAGCCGCACAGATACGCAGTATTTT. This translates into CASSPRSRTDTQYF.

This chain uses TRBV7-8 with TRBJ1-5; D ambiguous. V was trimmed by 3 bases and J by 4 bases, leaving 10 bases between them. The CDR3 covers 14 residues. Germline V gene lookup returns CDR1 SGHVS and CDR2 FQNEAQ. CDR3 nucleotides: TGTGCCAGCAGCTTTAGAATTGGGAATCAGCCCCAGCATTTT. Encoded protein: CASSFRIGNQPQHF. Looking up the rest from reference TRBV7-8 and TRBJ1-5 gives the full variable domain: GAGVSQSPRYKVAKRGQDVALRCDPISGHVSLFWYQQALGQGPEFLTYFQNEAQLDKSGLPSDRFFAERPEGSVSTLKIQRTQQEDSAVYLCASSFRIGNQPQHFGDGTRLSIL.